These 16 T cell receptor beta chains were sequenced from one sample in a study of blood T cell repertoires in COVID-19 (dated by TCRdb to the early 2020s). Library creation used the immunoSEQ multiplex PCR assay. TCRdb took over this immuneACCESS table, retaining in-frame rearrangements with V and J assigned. Such tables are incomplete; in checked studies, under half of the missing clones stem from an unresolved V gene, and the remainder is unexplained. Here the sample has about 160,000 clones; 80% occur a single time. The ten largest clones add up to about 3.7% of the sample. The sample comprised PBMCs or T cells enriched from blood (not recorded which). These receptors were collected from a woman aged 55-69 years who had recovered from COVID-19.

This chain connects TRBV2 to TRBJ1-2; 10 bases fit TRBD1. Germline V lookup: CDR1 SNHLY, CDR2 FYNNEI. V lost 5 bases and J lost 1; bases outside the gene matches: 4. There are 15 residues in the CDR3. CDR3 in DNA: TGTGCCAGCAGTCGACAGGGGGCGGGTAACTATGGCTACACCTTC. Residues: CASSRQGAGNYGYTF.

V gene TRBV24-1 combines with J gene TRBJ2-2; a weak D match, TRBD1 (7 bases). The CDR3 has 15 residues. CDR1 is KGHDR, CDR2 SFDVKD, per germline. V dropped 0 bases and J dropped 6 bases, with 10 bases sitting between them. The CDR3 loop reads CATSDLDREAGELFF. The DNA of the CDR3 is TGTGCCACCAGTGATTTGGACAGGGAGGCCGGGGAGCTGTTTTTT.

The genes are TRBV2 and TRBJ2-2; 9 bases line up with TRBD2. Germline V gene sequence: CDR1 SNHLY, CDR2 FYNNEI. The CDR3 runs to 11 residues. The junction had 3 bases not matched to a gene; V was cut back by 11 bases and J by 8 bases. CDR3: CAGGGEGELFF. CDR3 DNA: TGTGCCGGCGGGGGGGAAGGGGAGCTGTTTTTT.

In this sample, this clone is large. V usage is TRBV27 and J usage is TRBJ2-7; 8 positions match TRBD1. The trim removed 5 bases at V and 3 bases at J, leaving 6 bases unmatched. Germline lookup yields CDR1 MNHEY and CDR2 SMNVEV (reference sequence). The CDR3 has 14 residues. CDR3 nucleotides: TGTGCCAGCAGTATGAGGGACAGGCGCTACGAGCAGTACTTC. This encodes CASSMRDRRYEQYF.

The chain carries TRBV5-6 and TRBJ2-7, with 10 bases fitting TRBD2. The CDR3 spans 16 residues. The V segment lost 1 base and the J segment 0 bases; nucleotides outside the gene matches: 4. The V gene's germline CDR1 is SGHDT and CDR2 YYEEEE. In DNA form, the CDR3 reads TGTGCCAGCAGCTTGCTGAGCGGGGGGGCCTCCTACGAGCAGTACTTC. Translation gives CASSLLSGGASYEQYF.

This chain links TRBV7-8 with TRBJ2-5; tentative D call: TRBD2 (6 bases). V was clipped by 7 bases and J by 4 bases, with 19 bases between them. Per the germline V gene, CDR1 is SGHVS and CDR2 is FQNEAQ. CDR3 size: 15 residues. The CDR3 reads CASTQVGQTRETQYF. In DNA form, the CDR3 reads TGTGCCAGCACCCAAGTCGGGCAGACTAGAGAGACCCAGTACTTC.

The rearrangement joins TRBV4-1 to TRBJ1-5, with D hard to call. The CDR3 is 15 residues long. Germline assignment: CDR1 MGHRA and CDR2 YSYEKL. V lost 0 bases to trimming and J lost 6 bases, with 12 bases between them. CDR3 bases: TGCGCCAGCAGCCAAGATCCGCAGGTTCGTCAGCCCCAGCATTTT. It codes for CASSQDPQVRQPQHF.

The chain links TRBV3-1 (or the pseudogene TRBV3-2) to TRBJ1-6; no definite D call. The length of the CDR3 is 15 residues. The germline CDR1 and CDR2 sequences are LGHDT and YNNKEL (reference sequence). Trimming removed 0 bases from V and 5 bases from J, with 8 bases in between. The chain's CDR3 is CASSQDPRDNSPLHF. DNA of the CDR3: TGTGCCAGCAGCCAAGATCCCCGAGATAATTCACCCCTCCACTTT.

The genes are TRBV7-3 and TRBJ1-3; no firm D call. Germline CDR1 SGHTA, CDR2 FQGTGA. The CDR3 sequence is 17 residues long. Trimming left V 7 bases short and J 0 bases short, with 19 bases between. CDR3 sequence reads: CASTPPKSDHSGNTIYF. CDR3 in DNA: TGTGCCAGCACCCCCCCCAAGAGTGATCACTCTGGAAACACCATATATTTT.

In its sample, this clone was seen once. The CDR3 coding sequence is TGTGCCAGCAGTAGACAGGGAACTGGAAACACCATATATTTT. Protein: CASSRQGTGNTIYF. The V gene is TRBV6-5, the J gene TRBJ1-3, with 7 bases matching TRBD1. The CDR3 consists of 14 residues. Germline CDR1 and CDR2: MNHEY and SVGAGI. V gave up 5 bases and J gave up 2 bases; unmatched junction bases: 3.

The gene calls are TRBV12-3 or TRBV12-4 and TRBJ2-2; tentatively, D is TRBD1 (5 bases). The CDR3 contains 13 residues. Trimming stripped 6 bases from V and 7 bases from J, with 12 bases between. Here the CDR3 DNA reads TGTGCCAGCAGGGAGCAGGGCGACGGGGAGCTGTTTTTT. This translates into CASREQGDGELFF.

The chain links TRBV19 to TRBJ1-6; 7 bases agree with TRBD1. Unmatched junction bases numbered 13, after V lost 4 bases and J lost 10 bases. The CDR3 runs to 16 residues. CDR1 is LNHDA and CDR2 is SQIVND in the germline V gene (reference sequence). CDR3 bases: TGTGCCAGTAGTACAGGGGGTAGCTGGCGGGTCTCACCCCTCCACTTT. This codes for CASSTGGSWRVSPLHF.

The J gene is TRBJ2-3, the V gene TRBV2, with 9 positions matching TRBD1. In germline, CDR1 is SNHLY, CDR2 FYNNEI. With V trimmed by 6 bases and J by 6 bases, 1 base remained unmatched. This CDR3 has 12 amino acids. Here the CDR3 reads CASRDRGDTQYF. The CDR3 bases are TGTGCCAGCAGGGACAGGGGTGATACGCAGTATTTT. Looking up the rest from reference TRBV2 and TRBJ2-3 gives the full variable domain: EPEVTQTPSHQVTQMGQEVILRCVPISNHLYFYWYRQILGQKVEFLVSFYNNEISEKSEIFDDQFSVERPDGSNFTLKIRSTKLEDSAMYFCASRDRGDTQYFGPGTRLTVL.

This clone occurred once. The V call is TRBV14, the J call TRBJ1-2, with 7 bases lining up with TRBD1. The trim removed 0 bases at V and 8 bases at J, leaving 15 bases unmatched. Germline CDR1 is SGHDN and CDR2 is FVKESK. This CDR3 has 17 residues. CDR3 residues: CASSQEWGSDRAGGYTF. CDR3 DNA sequence: TGTGCCAGCAGCCAAGAGTGGGGCTCAGACAGGGCGGGAGGCTACACCTTC.

This clone occurred a few times. The CDR3 spells CASSLGAQLLTSPLHF. The DNA for the CDR3 is TGCGCCAGCAGCTTGGGGGCTCAGCTGCTAACTTCACCCCTCCACTTT. The rearrangement joins TRBV5-1 to TRBJ1-6, with D hard to call. Germline CDR1 and CDR2: SGHRS and YFSETQ. The CDR3 extends over 16 amino acids. V lost 0 bases to trimming and J lost 9 bases, with 16 bases between them.

The chain couples TRBV25-1 to TRBJ2-3, with D possibly matching TRBD1 (6 bases). V was cut by 3 bases and J by 2 bases, with 15 bases left in between. Germline lookup yields CDR1 MGHDK and CDR2 SYGVNS. The CDR3 is 16 amino acids. CDR3 DNA: TGTGCCAGCAGTGAGAGGGGGACGGCCTCCACAGATACGCAGTATTTT. Translating gives CASSERGTASTDTQYF.